This paragraph reports one T cell receptor (beta chain). Germline CDR1 is MDHEN and CDR2 is SYDVKM. The ends lost 7 bases at V and 8 bases at J; junction bases unmatched: 10. The CDR3 extends over 13 amino acids. Some clones are missing from TCRdb's copy, which holds only in-frame ones; the method was immunoSEQ multiplex PCR. The data show about 80,000 clones, 80% to 85% seen once. The entry originates in a study of blood T cell repertoires in COVID-19. The sample consisted of peripheral blood. The rearrangement joins TRBV28 to TRBJ1-2; 7 nucleotides align to TRBD1. This clonotype was obtained from a man over 45 with acute or convalescent COVID-19. The CDR3 sequence is CASKEGGAGGYTF. As DNA, the CDR3 is TGTGCCAGCAAAGAAGGGGGCGCGGGAGGCTACACCTTC.